This T cell receptor (beta chain) was retrieved from a study of blood T cell repertoires in COVID-19. Study background: The study drew acute and convalescent COVID-19 samples from the United States, Italy and Spain.

The CDR3 length is 15 residues. Germline CDR1 MNHEY, CDR2 SVGAGI. The trim removed 6 bases at V and 6 bases at J, leaving 9 bases unmatched. Authors' processing steps: Reference gene primer amplification in the assay estimated nucleated cell counts. Clones were sequenced by immunoSEQ multiplex PCR, and TCRdb holds only the in-frame ones, with some missing. That table furnishes V, J and clone size, whereas the DNA furnished D and trimming. This table has 150,000 to 180,000 clones, around 85% appearing once. What was sequenced was peripheral blood. V and J are TRBV6-5 and TRBJ1-5; 9 bases agree with TRBD1. The receptor comes from a woman in her fifties or sixties with acute or convalescent COVID-19. The CDR3 spells CASSSGQGGRQPQHF. CDR3 nucleotide sequence: TGTGCCAGCAGCTCGGGACAGGGAGGTCGTCAGCCCCAGCATTTT.